These 22 T cell receptor beta chains came from one sample sequenced in a study of blood T cell repertoires in COVID-19. Only in-frame clones appear in the TCRdb table, and some are missing; sequencing was by immunoSEQ multiplex PCR. The data contain roughly 180,000 clones, over 70% of them seen just once; the ten biggest clones take up 5.5% to 8%. The sequencing sample was made of peripheral blood. The receptors derive from a woman aged 40 to 50 with COVID-19, enrolled during active disease.

The CDR3 DNA is TGTGCCAGCAGTCCCAGCGGGGGGGTTCGGTTCTTC. This sequence encodes CASSPSGGVRFF. The gene calls are TRBV5-6 and TRBJ2-1; 10 bases are a match to TRBD2. CDR1 is SGHDT and CDR2 is YYEEEE in the germline V gene. V lost 5 bases, J lost 15 bases, and 8 bases stayed unmatched. The CDR3 covers 12 residues.

The rearrangement uses TRBV6-2 or TRBV6-3 and TRBJ2-1, with D possibly being TRBD2 (6 bases). Trimming shortened V by 8 bases and J by 7 bases, and 12 bases separated the two germline ends. Germline V gene sequence: CDR1 MNHEY, CDR2 SVGEGT. The CDR3 spans 12 residues. The CDR3 protein is CASGLAWNEQFF. CDR3 coding DNA: TGTGCCAGCGGCCTAGCGTGGAATGAGCAGTTCTTC.

The CDR3, as DNA: TGTGCCAGCAGTGAAAATCTAGCGAGGAGGGAGACCCAGTACTTC. It encodes CASSENLARRETQYF. The chain couples TRBV6-1 to TRBJ2-5; a weak D match, TRBD2 (6 bases). The germline V and J ends were trimmed by 2 bases and 5 bases, with 15 bases remaining between them. The length of the CDR3 is 15 residues. CDR1 and CDR2 (germline): MNHNS, SASEGT.

This chain links TRBV6-5 with TRBJ2-7; 8 bases are a match to TRBD1. This CDR3 comprises 15 residues. Germline V gene sequence: CDR1 MNHEY, CDR2 SVGAGI. The V segment lost 6 bases and the J segment 2 bases; nucleotides outside the gene matches: 9. CDR3 bases: TGTGCCAGCAGAGATAGGACAGGGCCTACCTACGAGCAGTACTTC. As protein: CASRDRTGPTYEQYF.

The rearrangement joins TRBV12-5 to TRBJ1-4; D is ambiguous. This CDR3 has 12 residues. V shed 7 bases and J shed 5 bases, with 8 bases lying between them. CDR1 is LGHNT, CDR2 FRNRAP, per germline. CDR3 sequence (DNA): TGTGCTAGTGCCTTAAAAAATGAAAAACTGTTTTTT. As protein: CASALKNEKLFF.

The rearrangement joins TRBV6-5 to TRBJ2-1; 10 bases agree with TRBD2. The CDR3 has 15 amino acids. Trimming at V came to 6 bases and at J to 4 bases, leaving 6 bases not matched to a gene. Germline V gives CDR1 MNHEY, CDR2 SVGAGI. The CDR3 sequence is CASSRRLAGYNEQFF. The CDR3 DNA follows: TGTGCCAGCAGCCGCCGACTAGCGGGTTACAATGAGCAGTTCTTC.

This clone was recorded at least ten times. J is TRBJ2-2 and V is TRBV6-5, with 11 bases aligning to TRBD1. The J segment lost 3 bases and the V segment lost 6 bases, leaving 0 bases of the junction unmatched. This CDR3 is 14 amino acids long. Germline CDR1 and CDR2: MNHEY and SVGAGI. CDR3 residues: CASRGQGDTGELFF. CDR3 DNA sequence: TGTGCCAGCAGGGGACAGGGGGACACCGGGGAGCTGTTTTTT.

This chain connects TRBV2 to TRBJ1-2; TRBD1 agrees at 12 bases. Germline-derived CDR1 and CDR2 are SNHLY and FYNNEI. This CDR3 comprises 14 residues. With V trimmed by 6 bases and J by 5 bases, 4 bases remained unmatched. CDR3 amino acids: CASSGTGGLYGYTF. The CDR3, as DNA: TGTGCCAGCAGCGGGACAGGGGGCTTGTATGGCTACACCTTC.

The rearrangement joins TRBV7-8 to TRBJ2-7; D is perhaps TRBD1 (6 bases). The CDR3 runs 16 residues. Germline V gene data show CDR1 as SGHVS and CDR2 as FQNEAQ. V dropped 2 bases and J dropped 6 bases, with 20 bases sitting between them. CDR3 sequence: CASSLRGPGTPTEQYF. DNA for the CDR3: TGTGCCAGCAGCTTAAGGGGCCCCGGGACACCGACCGAGCAGTACTTC.

This rearrangement joins TRBV27 to TRBJ2-1; 8 nucleotides agree with TRBD2. CDR1 and CDR2 (germline): MNHEY, SMNVEV (reference sequence). With V trimmed by 5 bases and J by 10 bases, 7 bases remained unmatched. The CDR3 loop spans 13 amino acids. In nucleotides, the CDR3 is TGTGCCAGCAGTCCGACTAGCGCGGGAGAGCAGTTCTTC. This translates into CASSPTSAGEQFF.

This chain joins TRBV27 and TRBJ2-5, with D perhaps matching TRBD2 (5 bases). Germline CDR1 reads MNHEY; CDR2 reads SMNVEV (reference sequence). The ends were cut back, 0 bases at V and 0 bases at J, with 17 bases in the middle. The CDR3 loop spans 18 amino acids. The DNA of the CDR3 is TGTGCCAGCAGTTTATCACCAACCGGGGTGGGGAACCAAGAGACCCAGTACTTC. Protein: CASSLSPTGVGNQETQYF.

The chain combines TRBV5-4 with TRBJ1-2, with D possibly being TRBD1 (6 bases). Germline V gives CDR1 SGHNT, CDR2 YYREEE (reference sequence). The CDR3 sequence is 13 residues long. V lost 2 bases to trimming and J lost 4 bases, with 9 bases between them. The CDR3 DNA follows: TGTGCCAGCAGCTTCAGGGGCGGCTATGGCTACACCTTC. As protein: CASSFRGGYGYTF.

This clone came up once. The chain couples TRBV10-1 to TRBJ1-1; TRBD1 aligns across 7 bases. The CDR3 is 12 residues long. The J segment lost 8 bases and the V segment lost 6 bases, leaving 6 bases of the junction unmatched. CDR1 and CDR2 (germline): WNHNN, SYGVQD (reference sequence). CDR3 protein: CASRFTDREAFF. The CDR3 region has the DNA TGCGCCAGCAGGTTCACGGACAGGGAAGCTTTCTTT.

This clone is a singleton in its sample. The genes are TRBV19 and TRBJ1-4; maybe TRBD1 (5 bases). Germline V gives CDR1 LNHDA, CDR2 SQIVND (reference sequence). The CDR3 consists of 14 residues. V was pared by 3 bases and J by 6 bases, with 11 bases between. Written as DNA, the CDR3 is TGTGCCAGTAGTATTGGGAGGGGATATGAAAAACTGTTTTTT. Protein: CASSIGRGYEKLFF. Full variable domain (outside the CDR3, taken from reference TRBV19 and TRBJ1-4): DGGITQSPKYLFRKEGQNVTLSCEQNLNHDAMYWYRQDPGQGLRLIYYSQIVNDFQKGDIAEGYSVSREKKESFPLTVTSAQKNPTAFYLCASSIGRGYEKLFFGSGTQLSVL.

The V and J genes are TRBV15 and TRBJ1-2; D is ambiguous. The CDR3 is 15 residues long. Trimming cost V 3 bases and J 1 base, with 12 bases left between them. The germline V gene encodes CDR1 LNHNV and CDR2 YYDKDF (reference sequence). The CDR3 loop reads CATSRASGFNYGYTF. CDR3 bases: TGTGCCACCAGCAGGGCGAGCGGGTTTAACTATGGCTACACCTTC.

This clone showed up just once. The V and J genes are TRBV9 and TRBJ2-2, with a tentative D call TRBD1 (6 bases). This CDR3 comprises 16 residues. V shed 2 bases and J shed 0 bases, with 11 bases lying between them. Germline-derived CDR1 and CDR2 are SGDLS and YYNGEE. The CDR3 protein is CASSVSDRPNTGELFF. In DNA form, the CDR3 reads TGTGCCAGCAGCGTGTCAGACAGGCCGAACACCGGGGAGCTGTTTTTT.

The chain has TRBV19 and TRBJ2-1; D perhaps matches TRBD2 (6 bases). The CDR3 runs to 15 residues. Trimming left V 10 bases short and J 2 bases short, with 18 bases between. Germline CDR1 and CDR2: LNHDA and SQIVND (reference sequence). The CDR3 loop reads CATRPRGRPYNEQFF. The CDR3 DNA follows: TGTGCCACCCGACCACGGGGGAGACCCTACAATGAGCAGTTCTTC.

The chain is built from TRBV7-9 and TRBJ2-3; D perhaps matches TRBD1 (5 bases). This CDR3 has 12 residues. The V end was cut by 6 bases, the J end by 4 bases, with 8 bases between. The germline V gene has CDR1 SEHNR and CDR2 FQNEAQ (reference sequence). The CDR3 is CASRMTADTQYF. The DNA of the CDR3 is TGTGCCAGCAGAATGACAGCAGATACGCAGTATTTT.

J is TRBJ1-6 and V is TRBV19; 12 nucleotides align to TRBD1. V shed 5 bases and J 1 base; nucleotides not matched to a gene: 15. The CDR3 is made up of 21 amino acids. Germline V gives CDR1 LNHDA, CDR2 SQIVND (reference sequence). The CDR3 DNA reads TGTGCCAGTAGTTCCCGGGACAGGGGGCTCCGAGTGGAGTCCTATAATTCACCCCTCCACTTT. Translated, it gives CASSSRDRGLRVESYNSPLHF.

This clone was observed a few times. This sequence joins TRBV4-1 and TRBJ1-2; 9 nucleotides match TRBD1. This CDR3 is built from 16 residues. V was pared by 0 bases and J by 8 bases, with 10 bases of the junction left unmatched. The V gene's germline CDR1 is MGHRA and CDR2 YSYEKL. CDR3 bases: TGCGCCAGCAGCCAAGATAATGTGCGGGACAGGGACGGCTACACCTTC. Its translation: CASSQDNVRDRDGYTF.

The J gene is TRBJ1-1, the V gene TRBV11-2, with a weak D call TRBD1 (5 bases). The CDR3 runs 18 residues. Trimming took off 2 bases at V and 1 base at J, with 20 bases between the two ends. Germline V gene data show CDR1 as SGHAT and CDR2 as FQNNGV. The CDR3 here is CASSLRVRVGRSNTEAFF. The CDR3 coding sequence is TGTGCCAGCAGCTTAAGGGTGAGAGTGGGGCGGTCGAACACTGAAGCTTTCTTT.

This sequence joins TRBV7-9 and TRBJ1-1; unclear D gene. This CDR3 has 13 amino acids. V was pared by 5 bases and J by 11 bases, with 18 bases between. CDR1 and CDR2 (germline): SEHNR, FQNEAQ (reference sequence). This CDR3 is CASSQMREGGAFF. CDR3 DNA sequence: TGTGCCAGCAGCCAAATGAGGGAAGGTGGGGCTTTCTTT.